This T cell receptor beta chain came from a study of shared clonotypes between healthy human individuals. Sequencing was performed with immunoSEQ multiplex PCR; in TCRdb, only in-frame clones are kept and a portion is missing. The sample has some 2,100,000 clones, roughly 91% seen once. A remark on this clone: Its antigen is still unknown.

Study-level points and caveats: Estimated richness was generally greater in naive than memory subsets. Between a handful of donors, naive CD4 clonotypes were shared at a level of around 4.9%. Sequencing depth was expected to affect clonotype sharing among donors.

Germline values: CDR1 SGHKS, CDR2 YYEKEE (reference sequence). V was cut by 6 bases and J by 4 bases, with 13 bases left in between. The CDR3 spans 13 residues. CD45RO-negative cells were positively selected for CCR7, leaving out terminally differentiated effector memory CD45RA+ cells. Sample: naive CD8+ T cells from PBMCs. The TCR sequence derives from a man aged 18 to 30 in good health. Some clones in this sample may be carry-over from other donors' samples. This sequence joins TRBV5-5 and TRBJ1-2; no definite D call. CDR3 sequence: CASNEDRLYGYTF. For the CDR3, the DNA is TGTGCCAGCAACGAGGATCGACTCTATGGCTACACCTTC.